Presented here are 28 T cell receptor beta chains from one specimen sequenced in a study of blood T cells in healthy people across ages. A J-beta primer mix and a sample-barcoded 5' primer were used in a second PCR of about 6 to 12 cycles. TCRdb ran MiXCR on the 5' RACE reads and lists one entry per CDR3 protein. Of some 800,000 distinct CDR3 sequences listed, more than 40% are singletons. Material: blood. The receptors here all came from a man between 60 and 75 years old in good health.

This chain uses TRBV7-3 with TRBJ2-3; TRBD1 agrees at 11 bases. J gave up 6 bases and V 8 bases, and 4 bases lay outside the gene matches. Per germline, CDR1 SGHTA and CDR2 FQGTGA. This CDR3 contains 13 residues. CDR3 in amino acids: CASGTGGSDTQYF. The CDR3 DNA is TGTGCCAGCGGGACAGGGGGTTCCGATACGCAGTATTTT.

For this clonotype: Germline is not matched at one junction end, which may reflect a read error. This chain uses TRBV29-1 with TRBJ2-5; D may be TRBD2 (8 bases). Germline CDR1 SQVTM, CDR2 ANQGSEA. The CDR3 spans 11 residues. The CDR3: CSVEDRGGQSF. For the CDR3, the DNA is TGCAGCGTTGAGGACCGGGGGGGACAGTCCTTC. The full variable domain, completed using reference TRBV29-1 and TRBJ2-5, is SAVISQKPSRDICQRGTSLTIQCQVDSQVTMMFWYRQQPGQSLTLIATANQGSEATYESGFVIDKFPISRPNLTFSTLTVSNMSPEDSSIYLCSVEDRGGQSFGPGTRLLVL.

The rearrangement joins TRBV28 to TRBJ2-1; a possible D gene is TRBD2 (7 bases). This CDR3 contains 15 residues. Germline assignment: CDR1 MDHEN and CDR2 SYDVKM. The V end lost 3 bases, the J end lost 5 bases, and 14 bases lay between the germline ends. The CDR3: CASSFKGGLHNEQFF. The CDR3 DNA reads TGTGCCAGCAGTTTTAAGGGGGGGCTTCACAATGAGCAGTTCTTC.

This clonotype came up a few times. The V gene is TRBV7-2, the J gene TRBJ2-7, with D uncertain. CDR1 is SGHTA, CDR2 FQGNSA, per germline. Trimming left V 7 bases short and J 6 bases short, with 13 bases between. This CDR3 comprises 12 residues. This CDR3 reads CASTSKVGEQYF. As DNA, the CDR3 is TGTGCCAGCACCTCGAAGGTCGGCGAGCAGTACTTC.

Points on this clonotype: A clone one base away is much larger, so this may be a read error. The chain employs TRBV29-1 and TRBJ2-1, with D perhaps being TRBD1 or TRBD2 (6 bases each). This CDR3 is 15 amino acids long. Per germline, CDR1 SQVTM and CDR2 ANQGSEA. Trimming shortened V by 0 bases and J by 13 bases, and 22 bases separated the two germline ends. CDR3 loop: CSVEDRGRTQETQFF. In DNA form, the CDR3 reads TGCAGCGTTGAAGATCGGGGGCGGACACAAGAGACCCAGTTCTTC.

The chain couples TRBV20-1 to TRBJ2-5, with D unresolved. V gave up 3 bases and J gave up 13 bases, with 21 bases separating them. Germline CDR1 DFQATT, CDR2 SNEGSKA (reference sequence). The CDR3 is 13 residues long. The CDR3 region is CSASGLSYNERYF. The CDR3 DNA reads TGCAGTGCTAGCGGGTTAAGTTACAATGAGCGGTACTTC.

This clonotype was detected only a few times. J is TRBJ2-5 and V is TRBV20-1, with D possibly matching TRBD2 (6 bases). V was trimmed by 3 bases and J by 2 bases, leaving 16 bases between them. Germline CDR1 is DFQATT and CDR2 is SNEGSKA (reference sequence). This CDR3 is built from 15 residues. The CDR3 loop reads CSASNGLTSQETQYF. The CDR3 nucleotides are TGCAGTGCTAGTAATGGACTAACCTCTCAAGAGACCCAGTACTTC.

In DNA form, the CDR3 reads TGTGCCAGCGATCCGGGACAGGGATATGGCTACACCTTC. This sequence encodes CASDPGQGYGYTF. This chain joins TRBV25-1 and TRBJ1-2; 9 bases map to TRBD1. V lost 8 bases, J lost 5 bases, and 6 bases stayed unmatched. The CDR3 extends over 13 amino acids. Germline CDR1 and CDR2: MGHDK and SYGVNS.

This clonotype has just a few counts. The gene calls are TRBV7-2 and TRBJ2-5; 9 nucleotides match TRBD1. The CDR3 runs 15 residues. V lost 5 bases to trimming and J lost 4 bases; unmatched junction nucleotides: 8. CDR1 and CDR2 (germline): SGHTA, FQGNSA. DNA for the CDR3: TGTGCCAGCAGCCAGTCGGACAGGGGAAGAGAGACCCAGTACTTC. Its translation: CASSQSDRGRETQYF.

As DNA, the CDR3 is TGCAGCGTAGACGACGGTAGGCTAGCGCAACATAGCACAGATACGCAGTATTTT. This codes for CSVDDGRLAQHSTDTQYF. This rearrangement joins TRBV29-1 to TRBJ2-3; TRBD2 might be the D (6 bases). The CDR3 sequence is 18 residues long. V lost 6 bases and J lost 0, with 25 bases in between. In germline, CDR1 is SQVTM, CDR2 ANQGSEA.

About this clonotype itself: Being one base from a much bigger clone, this may be a read error. This chain joins TRBV27 and TRBJ1-5; no firm D call. Germline V gene lookup returns CDR1 MNHEY and CDR2 SMNVEV (reference sequence). CDR3 length: 13 residues. CDR3 DNA sequence: TGTGCCAGCAGTGTATCGAGGGATCAGCCCCAGCATTTT. Translating it yields CASSVSRDQPQHF.

The genes are TRBV3-1 and TRBJ2-5; D is uncertain. The length of the CDR3 is 12 residues. V dropped 4 bases and J dropped 1 base, with 4 bases sitting between them. The germline V gene encodes CDR1 LGHDT and CDR2 YNNKEL (reference sequence). CDR3 residues: CASSRVQETQYF. CDR3 sequence (DNA): TGTGCCAGCAGCCGCGTCCAAGAGACCCAGTACTTC.

This clonotype turned up a few times. The CDR3 coding sequence is TGCGCCAGCAGCCACCAAATCAAACAAGAGACCCAGTACTTC. Translating it yields CASSHQIKQETQYF. The chain recombines TRBV5-1 with TRBJ2-5, with D unclear. The V gene lost 4 bases and the J gene lost 2 bases, with 12 bases spanning the gap. There are 14 residues in the CDR3. The germline V gene has CDR1 SGHRS and CDR2 YFSETQ.

This clonotype was counted ten times or more. V is TRBV5-1 and J is TRBJ2-7; 12 bases line up with TRBD2. CDR3 length equals 15 residues. The junction had 5 bases not matched to a gene; V was cut back by 4 bases and J by 3 bases. Germline V lookup: CDR1 SGHRS, CDR2 YFSETQ. The CDR3 loop reads CASSHGTSGYYEQYF. CDR3 bases: TGCGCCAGCAGCCACGGGACTAGCGGGTACTACGAGCAGTACTTC.

The chain has TRBV24-1 and TRBJ2-3; D gene ambiguous. The germline V and J ends were trimmed by 4 bases and 6 bases, with 10 bases remaining between them. The CDR3 loop spans 13 amino acids. Germline V lookup: CDR1 KGHDR, CDR2 SFDVKD. CDR3 DNA: TGTGCCACCAGTGACCCCGGCTCGGATACGCAGTATTTT. This encodes CATSDPGSDTQYF.

The V gene is TRBV7-8, the J gene TRBJ1-6; D uncertain. Germline CDR1 is SGHVS and CDR2 is FQNEAQ. This CDR3 is 16 amino acids long. V shed 1 base and J shed 4 bases, with 11 bases lying between them. CDR3 residues: CASSLEGQTYNSPLHF. The CDR3 DNA follows: TGTGCCAGCAGCTTAGAGGGCCAGACTTATAATTCACCCCTCCACTTT.

This clonotype was recorded many times. The chain couples TRBV29-1 to TRBJ1-1; D remains unclear. The V end lost 5 bases, the J end lost 2 bases, and 9 bases lay between the germline ends. The CDR3 extends over 12 amino acids. The germline CDR1 and CDR2 sequences are SQVTM and ANQGSEA. The CDR3 DNA reads TGCAGCGTTCGTAGGGAAAACACTGAAGCTTTCTTT. It yields the protein CSVRRENTEAFF.

The V and J genes are TRBV20-1 and TRBJ2-7; 9 bases match TRBD1. The DNA end lines up better with TRBJ2-5; the J call may be wrong. Germline V gives CDR1 DFQATT, CDR2 SNEGSKA (reference sequence). There are 14 residues in the CDR3. The chain's CDR3 is CSATRDRVGETQYF. The CDR3 DNA reads as TGCAGTGCTACCCGGGACAGGGTGGGAGAGACCCAGTACTTC.

This clonotype came up once. V usage is TRBV7-3 and J usage is TRBJ2-2; 7 bases are a match to TRBD1. This CDR3 is built from 14 residues. Germline V gene lookup returns CDR1 SGHTA and CDR2 FQGTGA. Trimming cost V 5 bases and J 3 bases; bases outside gene matches: 3. Written as DNA, the CDR3 is TGTGCCAGCAGCGACAGGGTGGACACCGGGGAGCTGTTTTTT. This sequence encodes CASSDRVDTGELFF.

This rearrangement joins TRBV4-1 to TRBJ2-7, with 8 nucleotides matching TRBD2. The CDR3 spans 14 residues. Germline-derived CDR1 and CDR2 are MGHRA and YSYEKL. The trim removed 1 base at V and 4 bases at J, leaving 3 bases unmatched. The CDR3: CASSQAGGRYEQYF. CDR3 DNA: TGCGCCAGCAGCCAAGCAGGCGGGAGGTACGAGCAGTACTTC.

This clonotype was seen a single time. The chain employs TRBV27 and TRBJ1-5, with D uncertain. Between the trimmed V and J ends, which lost 6 bases and 3 bases, there was a span of 18 bases. Germline V gene sequence: CDR1 MNHEY, CDR2 SMNVEV (reference sequence). This CDR3 region has 16 residues. Here the CDR3 reads CASSSRTVGINQPQHF. The CDR3 DNA reads TGTGCCAGCAGCTCCCGGACGGTGGGGATCAATCAGCCCCAGCATTTT.

This clonotype was found a few times. This chain connects TRBV6-1 to TRBJ2-4; TRBD1 is a possible D gene (6 bases). The germline V gene has CDR1 MNHNS and CDR2 SASEGT. The CDR3 sequence is 15 residues long. The V gene lost 3 bases and the J gene lost 9 bases, with 18 bases spanning the gap. The CDR3 protein is CASSDPTGLVAIQYF. The CDR3 DNA reads TGTGCCAGCAGTGACCCTACAGGGTTGGTGGCCATTCAGTACTTC.

V is TRBV15 and J is TRBJ2-5; TRBD1 agrees at 7 bases. V lost 0 bases to trimming and J lost 2 bases; unmatched junction nucleotides: 6. The germline V gene has CDR1 LNHNV and CDR2 YYDKDF (reference sequence). The length of the CDR3 is 16 residues. This chain's CDR3 is CATSRDRDSSQETQYF. The DNA for the CDR3 is TGTGCCACCAGCAGAGATAGGGACAGCTCACAAGAGACCCAGTACTTC.

The chain combines TRBV9 with TRBJ2-3; a weak D match, TRBD2 (5 bases). V was shortened by 6 bases and J by 2 bases, with 13 bases between the two germline ends. Germline values: CDR1 SGDLS, CDR2 YYNGEE. The CDR3 runs 14 residues. The CDR3 DNA follows: TGTGCCAGCAACCTAGCAAATCCCACAGATACGCAGTATTTT. Translating gives CASNLANPTDTQYF. The variable domain in full, with the rest retrieved from reference TRBV9 and TRBJ2-3, is DSGVTQTPKHLITATGQRVTLRCSPRSGDLSVYWYQQSLDQGLQFLIQYYNGEERAKGNILERFSAQQFPDLHSELNLSSLELGDSALYFCASNLANPTDTQYFGPGTRLTVL.

This clonotype was detected only a few times. V is TRBV7-9 and J is TRBJ2-1; D possibly corresponds to TRBD1 (6 bases). This CDR3 contains 13 residues. The V gene's germline CDR1 is SEHNR and CDR2 FQNEAQ (reference sequence). The germline V and J ends were trimmed by 8 bases and 3 bases, with 11 bases remaining between them. The CDR3 here is CASGARGYNEQFF. The CDR3 nucleotides read TGTGCCAGCGGAGCCAGGGGCTACAATGAGCAGTTCTTC.

The genes are TRBV7-2 and TRBJ2-7; 11 nucleotides agree with TRBD2. This CDR3 region has 17 residues. Germline values: CDR1 SGHTA, CDR2 FQGNSA. V shed 0 bases, J shed 0 bases, and the junction held 4 bases outside the gene matches. CDR3 bases: TGTGCCAGCAGCTTAGCCAAACTAGCGGGAGACTCCTACGAGCAGTACTTC. Protein sequence: CASSLAKLAGDSYEQYF.

This chain joins TRBV3-1 and TRBJ2-7, with D tentatively TRBD1 or TRBD2 (5 bases each). The last part of the DNA fits TRBJ2-5 better; the J call may be wrong. CDR3 length: 11 residues. The germline V gene encodes CDR1 LGHDT and CDR2 YNNKEL (reference sequence). CDR3 loop: CASSSRGTQYF. In DNA, the CDR3 is TGTGCCAGCAGCTCGAGGGGGACCCAGTACTTC.

This clonotype was recorded a few times. This sequence joins TRBV19 and TRBJ2-7; tentative D call: TRBD2 (6 bases). V was clipped by 8 bases and J by 2 bases, with 19 bases between them. The CDR3 runs 15 residues. Germline CDR1 is LNHDA and CDR2 is SQIVND (reference sequence). The chain's CDR3 is CASSSGGTIPYEQYF. The CDR3 DNA sequence: TGTGCCAGTTCCTCCGGGGGAACTATCCCCTACGAGCAGTACTTC.